These 26 T cell receptor beta chains share one sample of origin, sequenced in a study of blood T cell repertoires in COVID-19. Using immunoSEQ multiplex PCR, the repertoire was profiled, and TCRdb retains in-frame clones only, with some absent. The sample records approximately 360,000 clones, around 90% being singletons. Sequencing input: peripheral blood. The receptors derive from a man in his forties with acute or convalescent COVID-19.

The gene calls are TRBV12-3 or TRBV12-4 and TRBJ1-1; D is unclear. Trimming pared 7 bases from V and 1 base from J, leaving 10 bases between. CDR3 length: 13 amino acids. CDR3 DNA: TGTGCCAGCAACTCTTATACGAACACTGAAGCTTTCTTT. It is translated as CASNSYTNTEAFF.

V and J are TRBV28 and TRBJ1-2; D may be TRBD1 (6 bases). CDR1 is MDHEN and CDR2 is SYDVKM in the germline V gene. V was shortened by 6 bases and J by 8 bases, with 16 bases between the two germline ends. The CDR3 runs to 13 residues. This chain's CDR3 is CASRLSGGRGYTF. CDR3 nucleotides: TGTGCCAGCAGGCTATCGGGGGGGCGAGGCTACACCTTC.

The chain links TRBV20-1 to TRBJ1-5, with TRBD1 as a possible D gene (6 bases). The V gene lost 5 bases and the J gene lost 11 bases, with 10 bases spanning the gap. Germline-derived CDR1 and CDR2 are DFQATT and SNEGSKA (reference sequence). The CDR3 has 10 residues. The CDR3 spells CSALRDTQHF. The CDR3 DNA follows: TGCAGTGCTCTGAGGGACACCCAGCATTTT.

This rearrangement joins TRBV5-1 to TRBJ2-7; 8 nucleotides match TRBD1. With 4 bases clipped from V and 3 bases from J, the junction kept 12 bases outside the gene matches. Germline V gene sequence: CDR1 SGHRS, CDR2 YFSETQ. The CDR3 runs to 16 residues. This CDR3 is CASSRSRDRINYEQYF. The CDR3 nucleotides read TGCGCCAGCAGCAGATCCCGGGACAGGATTAACTACGAGCAGTACTTC.

Remarks on this clone: The junction departs from germline at one end; a sequencing error may be responsible. The rearrangement uses TRBV30 and TRBJ2-5; 9 bases are shared with TRBD1. CDR1 and CDR2 from the germline V gene are GTSNPN and SVGIG (reference sequence). The CDR3 sequence is 14 residues long. The CDR3 sequence: CAWRKGTDTGGSHF. The CDR3 nucleotides are TGTGCCTGGAGAAAGGGGACAGACACAGGGGGCTCTCACTTC.

The gene calls are TRBV2 and TRBJ1-6; 7 bases map to TRBD1. Trimming took 4 bases from V and 3 from J; bases not matched to a gene: 3. Germline CDR1 and CDR2: SNHLY and FYNNEI. The CDR3 sequence is 15 residues long. This CDR3 is CASSGQGGYNSPLHF. The CDR3 region has the DNA TGTGCCAGCAGTGGACAGGGCGGCTATAATTCACCCCTCCACTTT.

The chain employs TRBV30 and TRBJ1-2, with D unresolved. The germline V gene encodes CDR1 GTSNPN and CDR2 SVGIG (reference sequence). The CDR3 is made up of 12 amino acids. DNA of the CDR3: TGTATCAGGATACAACATAACTATGGCTACACCTTC. This translates into CIRIQHNYGYTF.

The chain combines TRBV19 with TRBJ2-1, with 14 bases that match TRBD2. The CDR3 spans 17 residues. J lost 6 bases, V lost 4 bases, and 8 bases had no gene match. The V gene's germline CDR1 is LNHDA and CDR2 SQIVND (reference sequence). CDR3 loop: CASSTRPGTSGGNEQFF. The DNA for the CDR3 is TGTGCCAGTAGTACACGACCCGGGACTAGCGGGGGCAATGAGCAGTTCTTC.

The chain is built from TRBV5-1 and TRBJ1-2; the match to TRBD1 covers 8 bases. From germline, CDR1 is SGHRS and CDR2 YFSETQ. V dropped 0 bases and J dropped 1; count of bases not matched to a gene: 11. The CDR3 loop spans 18 amino acids. The CDR3 sequence is CASSLAPGTGELNYGYTF. DNA of the CDR3: TGCGCCAGCAGCTTGGCCCCCGGGACAGGTGAACTTAACTATGGCTACACCTTC.

The genes are TRBV7-9 and TRBJ2-7, with a possible D match to TRBD2 (5 bases). Per the germline V gene, CDR1 is SEHNR and CDR2 is FQNEAQ (reference sequence). This CDR3 is built from 13 residues. With 5 bases removed from V and 0 bases from J, the gap between germline ends came to 8 bases. The CDR3 bases are TGTGCCAGCAGCGGAGGTAGCTCCTACGAGCAGTACTTC. Translating gives CASSGGSSYEQYF.

The gene calls are TRBV9 and TRBJ1-2, with D perhaps matching TRBD1 (5 bases). Trimming removed 0 bases at V and 0 bases at J, with 12 bases between. The CDR3 sequence is 16 residues long. Germline V lookup: CDR1 SGDLS, CDR2 YYNGEE. Written as DNA, the CDR3 is TGTGCCAGCAGCGTAGAGGGGAACAGACCTAACTATGGCTACACCTTC. Amino acids: CASSVEGNRPNYGYTF.

The J gene is TRBJ2-5, the V gene TRBV5-4; weak D call: TRBD2 (5 bases). The CDR3 totals 14 residues. Germline V gives CDR1 SGHNT, CDR2 YYREEE (reference sequence). Trimming pared 3 bases from V and 5 bases from J, leaving 14 bases between. The CDR3: CASSSGGSRETQYF. Here the CDR3 DNA reads TGTGCCAGCAGCTCGGGCGGGTCCCGGGAGACCCAGTACTTC. Based on the CDR3 plus reference TRBV5-4 and TRBJ2-5, the full variable domain is ETGVTQSPTHLIKTRGQQVTLRCSSQSGHNTVSWYQQALGQGPQFIFQYYREEENGRGNFPPRFSGLQFPNYSSELNVNALELDDSALYLCASSSGGSRETQYFGPGTRLLVL.

This chain uses TRBV6-4 with TRBJ2-3; 7 positions match TRBD2. CDR3 size: 15 residues. V dropped 3 bases and J dropped 3; count of bases not matched to a gene: 6. Germline V lookup: CDR1 MRHNA, CDR2 SNTAGT. This CDR3 reads CASSDFGSGTDTQYF. The CDR3 nucleotides are TGTGCCAGCAGTGATTTTGGTAGCGGGACAGATACGCAGTATTTT.

CDR3 sequence reads: CASSWQGPTEAFF. CDR3 bases: TGTGCCAGCAGTTGGCAGGGGCCCACTGAAGCTTTCTTT. V gene TRBV12-3 or TRBV12-4 combines with J gene TRBJ1-1, with D possibly TRBD1 on 6 matching bases. The CDR3 extends over 13 amino acids. V was cut by 4 bases and J by 4 bases, with 10 bases left in between.

The gene calls are TRBV19 and TRBJ1-5, with a weak D call TRBD1 (6 bases). CDR1 is LNHDA, CDR2 SQIVND, per germline (reference sequence). The CDR3 sequence is 15 residues long. V was shortened by 5 bases and J by 3 bases, with 14 bases between the two germline ends. CDR3 coding DNA: TGTGCCAGTAGTGGGAGAGGGGGATCCAATCAGCCCCAGCATTTT. Its translation is CASSGRGGSNQPQHF.

This clone came up once. This rearrangement joins TRBV15 to TRBJ1-1, with 9 nucleotides matching TRBD1. This CDR3 has 13 residues. Germline-derived CDR1 and CDR2 are LNHNV and YYDKDF (reference sequence). The junction had 6 bases not matched to a gene; V was cut back by 3 bases and J by 10 bases. As DNA, the CDR3 is TGTGCCACCAGCAGGGAAACAGGGGGCAGAGCTTTCTTT. It specifies CATSRETGGRAFF.

This sequence joins TRBV15 and TRBJ2-3; weak D call: TRBD1 (8 bases). The length of the CDR3 is 14 residues. Trimming removed 0 bases at V and 10 bases at J, with 14 bases between. CDR1 and CDR2 from the germline V gene are LNHNV and YYDKDF (reference sequence). The CDR3 DNA follows: TGTGCCACCAGCAGAGAACAGGGGGGGATATCGCAGTATTTT. Its protein product is CATSREQGGISQYF.

The count of this clone is one. The chain joins TRBV12-3 or TRBV12-4 to TRBJ2-3; 7 bases line up with TRBD1. This CDR3 is built from 12 residues. Trimming took 5 bases from V and 7 from J; bases not matched to a gene: 3. CDR3 sequence: CASSPQGYTQYF. The CDR3 DNA is TGTGCCAGCAGTCCACAGGGGTATACGCAGTATTTT.

The chain combines TRBV30 with TRBJ1-2, with 7 nucleotides matching TRBD1. Per germline, CDR1 GTSNPN and CDR2 SVGIG (reference sequence). This CDR3 has 13 amino acids. As DNA, the CDR3 is TGTGCTGCAAGCGGACAGGCTAACTATGGCTACACCTTC. Translating it yields CAASGQANYGYTF. The complete variable domain, with remaining parts taken from reference TRBV30 and TRBJ1-2, reads SQTIHQWPATLVQPVGSPLSLECTVEGTSNPNLYWYRQAAGRGLQLLFYSVGIGQISSEVPQNLSASRPQDRQFILSSKKLLLSDSGFYLCAASGQANYGYTFGSGTRLTVV.

The V gene is TRBV7-2, the J gene TRBJ2-7; TRBD2 agrees at 8 bases. The CDR3 covers 13 residues. The J segment lost 6 bases and the V segment lost 1 base, leaving 2 bases of the junction unmatched. Germline loops: CDR1 SGHTA, CDR2 FQGNSA. The CDR3 sequence is CASSLVGTSEQYF. In DNA, the CDR3 is TGTGCCAGCAGCTTAGTAGGGACTAGCGAGCAGTACTTC.

This chain links TRBV19 with TRBJ1-4; 10 bases are shared with TRBD1. With 7 bases clipped from V and 4 bases from J, the junction kept 3 bases outside the gene matches. This CDR3 has 14 residues. The germline V gene has CDR1 LNHDA and CDR2 SQIVND (reference sequence). CDR3 loop: CASTGTGDNEKLFF. The DNA of the CDR3 is TGTGCCAGTACCGGGACAGGGGATAATGAAAAACTGTTTTTT.

This clone was detected once. V and J are TRBV9 and TRBJ2-1; a weak D match, TRBD1 (5 bases). The CDR3 totals 14 residues. With 0 bases removed from V and 9 bases from J, the gap between germline ends came to 13 bases. CDR1 SGDLS and CDR2 YYNGEE come from the germline V gene. DNA for the CDR3: TGTGCCAGCAGCGTAGTTCTGGGGCCCGGTGAGCAGTTCTTC. It specifies CASSVVLGPGEQFF.

The chain has TRBV6-1 and TRBJ1-5; D is ambiguous. There are 16 residues in the CDR3. CDR1 and CDR2 (germline): MNHNS, SASEGT. V was trimmed by 4 bases and J by 0 bases, leaving 13 bases between them. CDR3 in DNA: TGTGCCAGCAGTGTTGGCTACGGGGTTAGCAATCAGCCCCAGCATTTT. This sequence encodes CASSVGYGVSNQPQHF.

The rearrangement joins TRBV5-6 to TRBJ1-6, with 8 bases lining up with TRBD1. The trim removed 2 bases at V and 10 bases at J, leaving 2 bases unmatched. CDR1 SGHDT and CDR2 YYEEEE come from the germline V gene. This CDR3 spans 13 amino acids. CDR3 amino acids: CASSFDRGSPLHF. Here the CDR3 DNA reads TGTGCCAGCAGCTTCGACAGGGGATCACCCCTCCACTTT.

V usage is TRBV27 and J usage is TRBJ1-1; D possibly corresponds to TRBD1 (6 bases). CDR1 and CDR2 (germline): MNHEY, SMNVEV (reference sequence). V lost 3 bases to trimming and J lost 5 bases, with 13 bases between them. CDR3 length equals 14 residues. The CDR3 region has the DNA TGTGCCAGCAGTTTCTCGGGGGGCGGGACTGAAGCTTTCTTT. This gives the protein CASSFSGGGTEAFF.

This clone has a handful of counts. V is TRBV15 and J is TRBJ2-1; D is undetermined. This CDR3 spans 16 amino acids. The ends were cut back, 0 bases at V and 8 bases at J, with 17 bases in the middle. Germline loops: CDR1 LNHNV, CDR2 YYDKDF (reference sequence). This chain's CDR3 is CATSRDRLVIRYEQFF. The CDR3 DNA sequence: TGTGCCACCAGCAGAGATCGTCTAGTTATAAGGTATGAGCAGTTCTTC.